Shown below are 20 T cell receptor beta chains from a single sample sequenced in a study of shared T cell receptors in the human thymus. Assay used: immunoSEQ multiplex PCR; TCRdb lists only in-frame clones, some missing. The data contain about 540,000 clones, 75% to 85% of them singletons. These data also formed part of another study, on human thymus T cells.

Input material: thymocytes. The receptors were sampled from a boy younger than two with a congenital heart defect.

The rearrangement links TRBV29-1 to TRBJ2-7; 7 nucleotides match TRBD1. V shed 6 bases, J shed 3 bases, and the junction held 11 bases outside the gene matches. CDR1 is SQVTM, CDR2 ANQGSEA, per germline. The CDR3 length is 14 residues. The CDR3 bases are TGCAGCGTCCCCGACAGGGACGAACGCTACGAGCAGTACTTC. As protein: CSVPDRDERYEQYF.

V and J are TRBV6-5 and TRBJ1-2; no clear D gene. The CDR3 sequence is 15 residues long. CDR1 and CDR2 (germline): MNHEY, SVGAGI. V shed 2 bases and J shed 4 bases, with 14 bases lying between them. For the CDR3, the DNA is TGTGCCAGCAGTTACATTCCAGCGGGAAGCTATGGCTACACCTTC. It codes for CASSYIPAGSYGYTF.

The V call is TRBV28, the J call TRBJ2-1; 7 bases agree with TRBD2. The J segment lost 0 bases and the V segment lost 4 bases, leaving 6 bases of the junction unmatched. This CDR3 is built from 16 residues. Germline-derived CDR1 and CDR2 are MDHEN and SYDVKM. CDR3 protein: CASSWPGGTSYNEQFF. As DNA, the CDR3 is TGTGCCAGCAGTTGGCCCGGGGGGACCTCCTACAATGAGCAGTTCTTC.

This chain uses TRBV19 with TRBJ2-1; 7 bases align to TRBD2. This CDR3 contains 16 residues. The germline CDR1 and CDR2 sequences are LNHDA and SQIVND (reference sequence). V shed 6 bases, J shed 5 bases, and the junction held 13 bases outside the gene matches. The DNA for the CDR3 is TGTGCCAGTAGCCGCATCACCGGGACTAACCACAATGAGCAGTTCTTC. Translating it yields CASSRITGTNHNEQFF.

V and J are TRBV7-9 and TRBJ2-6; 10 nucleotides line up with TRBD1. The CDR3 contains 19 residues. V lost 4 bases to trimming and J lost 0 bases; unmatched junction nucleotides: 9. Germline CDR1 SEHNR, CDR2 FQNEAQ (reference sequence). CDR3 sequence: CASSSPGTGESSGANVLTF. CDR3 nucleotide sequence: TGTGCCAGCAGCTCCCCCGGGACAGGGGAGAGCTCTGGGGCCAACGTCCTGACTTTC. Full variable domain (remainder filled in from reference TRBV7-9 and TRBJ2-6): DTGVSQNPRHKITKRGQNVTFRCDPISEHNRLYWYRQTLGQGPEFLTYFQNEAQLEKSRLLSDRFSAERPKGSFSTLEIQRTEQGDSAMYLCASSSPGTGESSGANVLTFGAGSRLTVL.

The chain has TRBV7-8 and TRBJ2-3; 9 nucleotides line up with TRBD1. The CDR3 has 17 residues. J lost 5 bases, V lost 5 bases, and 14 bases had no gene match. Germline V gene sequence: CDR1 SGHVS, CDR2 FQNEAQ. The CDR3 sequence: CASSLEGTGSVRDTQYF. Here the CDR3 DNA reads TGTGCCAGCAGCCTAGAGGGGACAGGGTCGGTAAGAGATACGCAGTATTTT.

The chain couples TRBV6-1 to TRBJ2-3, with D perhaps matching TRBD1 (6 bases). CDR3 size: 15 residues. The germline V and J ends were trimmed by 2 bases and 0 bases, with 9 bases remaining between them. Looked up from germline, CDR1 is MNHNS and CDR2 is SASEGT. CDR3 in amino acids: CASSEQGTSTDTQYF. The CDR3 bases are TGTGCCAGCAGTGAACAGGGGACCAGCACAGATACGCAGTATTTT.

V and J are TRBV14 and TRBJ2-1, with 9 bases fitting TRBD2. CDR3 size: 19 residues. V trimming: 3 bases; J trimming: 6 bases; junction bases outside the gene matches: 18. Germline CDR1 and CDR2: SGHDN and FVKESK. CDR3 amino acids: CASSQRGPWSSGEPNEQFF. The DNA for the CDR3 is TGTGCCAGCAGCCAGCGGGGGCCGTGGTCTAGCGGGGAGCCCAATGAGCAGTTCTTC.

The CDR3 region is CASRSITAGEQYF. The DNA of the CDR3 is TGTGCCAGCAGGTCGATTACGGCGGGCGAGCAGTACTTC. V and J are TRBV27 and TRBJ2-7, with D perhaps TRBD2 (5 bases). Looked up from germline, CDR1 is MNHEY and CDR2 is SMNVEV (reference sequence). CDR3 length: 13 residues. V lost 6 bases to trimming and J lost 6 bases, with 15 bases between them.

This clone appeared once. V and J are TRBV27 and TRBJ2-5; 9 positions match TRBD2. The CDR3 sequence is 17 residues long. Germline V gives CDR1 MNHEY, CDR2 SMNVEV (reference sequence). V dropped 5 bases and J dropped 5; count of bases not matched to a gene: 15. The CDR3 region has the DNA TGTGCCAGCAGTCCCCTGCTAGCGGGACTTCTAACGGAGACCCAGTACTTC. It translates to CASSPLLAGLLTETQYF.

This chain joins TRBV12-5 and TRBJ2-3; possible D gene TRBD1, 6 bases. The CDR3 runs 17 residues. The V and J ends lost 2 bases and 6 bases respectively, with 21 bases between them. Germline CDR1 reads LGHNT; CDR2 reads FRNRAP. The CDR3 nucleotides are TGTGCTAGTGGTTTGAAAGGGGGAGCAGACAAGGAGGATACGCAGTATTTT. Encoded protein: CASGLKGGADKEDTQYF.

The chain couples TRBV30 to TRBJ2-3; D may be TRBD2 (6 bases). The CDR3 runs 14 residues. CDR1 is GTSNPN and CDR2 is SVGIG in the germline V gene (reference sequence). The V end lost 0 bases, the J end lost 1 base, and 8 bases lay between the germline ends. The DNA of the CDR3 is TGTGCCTGGAGTGTGACTAGTCGCACAGATACGCAGTATTTT. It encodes CAWSVTSRTDTQYF.

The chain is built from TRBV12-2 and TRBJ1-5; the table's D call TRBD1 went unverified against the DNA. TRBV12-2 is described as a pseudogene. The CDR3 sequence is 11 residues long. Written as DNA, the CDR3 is TGTGCAAGTCGCTTACAGGAGCCCCAGCATTTT. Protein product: CASRLQEPQHF.

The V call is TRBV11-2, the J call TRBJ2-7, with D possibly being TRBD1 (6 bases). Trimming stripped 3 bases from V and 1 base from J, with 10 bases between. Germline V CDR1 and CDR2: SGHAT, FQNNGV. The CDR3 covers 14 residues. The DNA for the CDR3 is TGTGCCAGCAGCTTTGAGGGGACATCCTACGAGCAGTACTTC. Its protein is CASSFEGTSYEQYF.

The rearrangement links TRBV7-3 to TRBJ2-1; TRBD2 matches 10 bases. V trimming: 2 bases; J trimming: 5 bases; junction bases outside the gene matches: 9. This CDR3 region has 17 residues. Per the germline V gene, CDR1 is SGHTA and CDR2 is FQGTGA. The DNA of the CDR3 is TGTGCCAGCAGCTTAGGTGGCGGGACTAGCGAGGACAATGAGCAGTTCTTC. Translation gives CASSLGGGTSEDNEQFF.

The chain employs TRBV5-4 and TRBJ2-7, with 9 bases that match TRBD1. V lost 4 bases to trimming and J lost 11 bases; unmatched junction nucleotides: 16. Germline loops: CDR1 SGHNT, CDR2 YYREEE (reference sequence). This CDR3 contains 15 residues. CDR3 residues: CASSTFPRDRAPKYF. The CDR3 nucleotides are TGTGCCAGCAGCACCTTCCCCCGGGACAGGGCCCCCAAGTACTTC. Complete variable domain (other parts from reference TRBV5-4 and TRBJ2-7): ETGVTQSPTHLIKTRGQQVTLRCSSQSGHNTVSWYQQALGQGPQFIFQYYREEENGRGNFPPRFSGLQFPNYSSELNVNALELDDSALYLCASSTFPRDRAPKYFGPGTRLTVT.

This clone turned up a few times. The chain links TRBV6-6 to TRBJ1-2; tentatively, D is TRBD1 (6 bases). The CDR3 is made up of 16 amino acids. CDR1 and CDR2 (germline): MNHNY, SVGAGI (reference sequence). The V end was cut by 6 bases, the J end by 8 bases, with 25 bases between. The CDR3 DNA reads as TGTGCCAGCAGCCGGTCTCAGGGGCCGCAAAGAGGGGGCTACACCTTC. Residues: CASSRSQGPQRGGYTF.

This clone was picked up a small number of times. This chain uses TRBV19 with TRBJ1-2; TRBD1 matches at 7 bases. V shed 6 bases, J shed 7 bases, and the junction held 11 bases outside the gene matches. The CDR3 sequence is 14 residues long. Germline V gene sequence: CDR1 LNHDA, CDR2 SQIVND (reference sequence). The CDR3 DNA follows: TGTGCCAGTAGAGCCCCGGGACAGAGAGCTGGCTACACCTTC. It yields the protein CASRAPGQRAGYTF.

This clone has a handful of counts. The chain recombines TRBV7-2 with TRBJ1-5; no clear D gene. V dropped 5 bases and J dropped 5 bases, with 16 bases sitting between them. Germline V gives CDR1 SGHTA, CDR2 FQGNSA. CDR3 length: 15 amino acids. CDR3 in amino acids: CASSPGGQHDQPQHF. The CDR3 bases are TGTGCCAGCAGCCCCGGTGGGCAACACGATCAGCCCCAGCATTTT.

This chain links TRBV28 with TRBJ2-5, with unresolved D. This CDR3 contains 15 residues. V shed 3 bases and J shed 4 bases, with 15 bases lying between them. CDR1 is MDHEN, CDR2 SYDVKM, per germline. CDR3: CASSFSRLAVETQYF. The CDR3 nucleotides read TGTGCCAGCAGTTTTTCCAGGTTGGCCGTAGAGACCCAGTACTTC. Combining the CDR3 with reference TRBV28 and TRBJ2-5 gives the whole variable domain DVKVTQSSRYLVKRTGEKVFLECVQDMDHENMFWYRQDPGLGLRLIYFSYDVKMKEKGDIPEGYSVSREKKERFSLILESASTNQTSMYLCASSFSRLAVETQYFGPGTRLLVL.